These T cell receptor beta chains were read from a single sample in a study of T cell responses to AZD1222 COVID-19 vaccine. Clones were sequenced by immunoSEQ multiplex PCR, and TCRdb holds only the in-frame ones, with some missing. Here the sample spans 130,000 or so clones, about 89% being singletons. This specimen was peripheral blood, taken on day 0 of AZD1222 vaccination. Receptor source: an adult in good health. CDR3s include the opening cysteine and the closing phenylalanine or tryptophan. Fields, in order: J gene, clone size, V gene, D gene, CDR3 DNA, CDR3 protein. The D gene is left open where the match is weak. Some rows have no size entry. The others give once, few or many, or a class for an expanded clone.

J: TRBJ2-7; size: NA; V: TRBV5-1; D: NA; DNA: TGCGCCAGCAGCTTGGATTCAGGAGACAGACACTACGAGCAGTACTTC; CDR3: CASSLDSGDRHYEQYF
J: TRBJ1-6; size: once; V: TRBV7-8; D: TRBD1; DNA: TGTGCCAGCAGCTTCTCGGGACAGGCTAGCTCCTATAATTCACCCCTCCACTTT; CDR3: CASSFSGQASSYNSPLHF
J: TRBJ1-1; size: once; V: TRBV19; D: NA; DNA: TGTGCCAGTAGTAAGAGCATGAACACTGAAGCTTTCTTT; CDR3: CASSKSMNTEAFF
J: TRBJ1-6; size: NA; V: TRBV18; D: NA; DNA: TGTGCCAGCTCACCAAACCGGGATAATTCACCCCTCCACTTT; CDR3: CASSPNRDNSPLHF
J: TRBJ2-4; size: few; V: TRBV7-9; D: NA; DNA: TGTGCCAGCAGCTTAATGGGAACGGACATTCAGTACTTC; CDR3: CASSLMGTDIQYF
J: TRBJ2-4; size: NA; V: TRBV14; D: NA; DNA: TGTGCCAGCAGCCAATCAAGCCTGTGGAGAGCCAAAAACATTCAGTACTTC; CDR3: CASSQSSLWRAKNIQYF
J: TRBJ2-1; size: few; V: TRBV7-2; D: TRBD2; DNA: TGTGCCAGCAGCTCGAGGACTAGCGGTATAGACTACAATGAGCAGTTCTTC; CDR3: CASSSRTSGIDYNEQFF
J: TRBJ2-1; size: NA; V: TRBV5-1; D: TRBD2; DNA: TGCGCCAGCAGCTTGGGACTAGCGGGAGTCCGGACGGATGAGCAGTTCTTC; CDR3: CASSLGLAGVRTDEQFF
J: TRBJ1-4; size: NA; V: TRBV28; D: TRBD1; DNA: TGTGCCAGCTTAAGTCGATCCGGGACAGGGGTTGGAAAACTGTTTTTT; CDR3: CASLSRSGTGVGKLFF
J: TRBJ2-1; size: NA; V: TRBV7-2; D: TRBD1; DNA: TGTGCCAGCAGAGACAGGGGAAATGAGCAGTTCTTC; CDR3: CASRDRGNEQFF
J: TRBJ2-7; size: NA; V: TRBV5-1; D: TRBD1; DNA: TGCGCCAGCAGCTCGGAGTACAGGGGTCCCACGGAGCAGTACTTC; CDR3: CASSSEYRGPTEQYF
J: TRBJ1-2; size: NA; V: TRBV3-1/TRBV3-2; D: NA; DNA: TGTGCCAGCAGCCAAGCATCCTTCGCGGGCTATGGCTACACCTTC; CDR3: CASSQASFAGYGYTF
J: TRBJ2-3; size: NA; V: TRBV6-5; D: NA; DNA: TGTGCCAGCAGTTACTCAACAGACACAGATACGCAGTATTTT; CDR3: CASSYSTDTDTQYF
J: TRBJ1-1; size: NA; V: TRBV18; D: NA; DNA: TGTGCCAGCTCACCAGATTCAGCTGGGACTGAAGCTTTCTTT; CDR3: CASSPDSAGTEAFF
J: TRBJ1-1; size: NA; V: TRBV18; D: TRBD1; DNA: TGTGCCAGCTCACCTCGTGGACAGGGCAGAACTGAAGCTTTCTTT; CDR3: CASSPRGQGRTEAFF
J: TRBJ2-5; size: NA; V: TRBV4-3; D: NA; DNA: TGCGCCAGCAGCCAAGAATTTGGAGGGGGAGAGACCCAGTACTTC; CDR3: CASSQEFGGGETQYF
J: TRBJ2-1; size: NA; V: TRBV15; D: TRBD1; DNA: TGTGCCACCAGCAGATCTATCCCGGGGACAGGGGGCTATGAGCAGTTCTTC; CDR3: CATSRSIPGTGGYEQFF
J: TRBJ2-5; size: NA; V: TRBV2; D: TRBD1; DNA: TGTGCCAGCAGTTGGACAGGGGGACTAGAAGAGACCCAGTACTTC; CDR3: CASSWTGGLEETQYF
J: TRBJ2-1; size: once; V: TRBV5-6; D: TRBD2; DNA: TGTGCCAGCAGCCCGGGGACTAGCGGGAGGCGTAATGAGCAGTTCTTC; CDR3: CASSPGTSGRRNEQFF
J: TRBJ1-4; size: NA; V: TRBV5-4; D: TRBD1; DNA: TGTGCCAGCAGCGCCTCGGGACAGGGGGCTTTTTCGCCTAATGAAAAACTGTTTTTT; CDR3: CASSASGQGAFSPNEKLFF
J: TRBJ1-4; size: NA; V: TRBV5-8; D: NA; DNA: TGTGCCAGCAGTTTTGATGCAACTAATGAAAAACTGTTTTTT; CDR3: CASSFDATNEKLFF
J: TRBJ1-4; size: NA; V: TRBV20-1; D: NA; DNA: TGCAGTGCTTTAAGGGAAAAACTGTTTTTT; CDR3: CSALREKLFF
J: TRBJ2-5; size: NA; V: TRBV5-1; D: NA; DNA: TGCGCCAGCAGCCAAAGCGAGACCCAGTACTTC; CDR3: CASSQSETQYF
J: TRBJ2-5; size: few; V: TRBV10-3; D: NA; DNA: TGTGCCATCACCAATGGGGGAGCCGGGGAGACCCAGTACTTC; CDR3: CAITNGGAGETQYF
J: TRBJ2-3; size: NA; V: TRBV20-1; D: NA; DNA: TGCAGTGCTGCAGCTCCAGATACGCAGTATTTT; CDR3: CSAAAPDTQYF
J: TRBJ2-2; size: NA; V: TRBV6-2/TRBV6-3; D: NA; DNA: TGTGCCAGCAGTCTCATGAACACCGGGGAGCTGTTTTTT; CDR3: CASSLMNTGELFF
J: TRBJ1-2; size: NA; V: TRBV6-1; D: NA; DNA: TGTGCCAGCAGTTCCCCTCTACAGGGTAACTATGGCTACACCTTC; CDR3: CASSSPLQGNYGYTF
J: TRBJ2-1; size: few; V: TRBV7-8; D: TRBD1; DNA: TGTGCCAGCAGCTTACCGGGACAGGGGGCTGGGGGAGGCTCCTACAATGAGCAGTTCTTC; CDR3: CASSLPGQGAGGGSYNEQFF
J: TRBJ1-2; size: NA; V: TRBV2; D: NA; DNA: TGTGCCAGCAGGAGGGACCGAAACTATGGCTACACCTTC; CDR3: CASRRDRNYGYTF
J: TRBJ1-1; size: NA; V: TRBV27; D: NA; DNA: TGTGCCAGCAGTTTGGAGGGCGGCACTGAAGCTTTCTTT; CDR3: CASSLEGGTEAFF
J: TRBJ1-6; size: NA; V: TRBV2; D: TRBD1; DNA: TGTGCCAGCAGTTCCGGGACAGGGGGCTCACCCCTCCACTTT; CDR3: CASSSGTGGSPLHF
J: TRBJ1-4; size: NA; V: TRBV6-5; D: NA; DNA: TGTGCCAGCGGCCTGTTGAGGGAAAAACTGTTTTTT; CDR3: CASGLLREKLFF
J: TRBJ1-1; size: NA; V: TRBV5-4; D: NA; DNA: TGTGCCAGCAGGCAAGGGGGGTTCAACACTGAAGCTTTCTTT; CDR3: CASRQGGFNTEAFF
J: TRBJ1-5; size: NA; V: TRBV10-3; D: NA; DNA: TGTGCCGCGGAGACACTTAGCAATCAGCCCCAGCATTTT; CDR3: CAAETLSNQPQHF
J: TRBJ1-5; size: NA; V: TRBV18; D: NA; DNA: TGTGCCAGCTCACTTGGAATATCGGGCAATCAGCCCCAGCATTTT; CDR3: CASSLGISGNQPQHF
J: TRBJ1-3; size: NA; V: TRBV3-1/TRBV3-2; D: NA; DNA: TGTGCCAGCAGCCGCGAACCCGGAACTGGAAACACCATATATTTT; CDR3: CASSREPGTGNTIYF
J: TRBJ1-2; size: NA; V: TRBV29-1; D: NA; DNA: TGCAGCGTGACAGACATCGGCTATGGCTACACCTTC; CDR3: CSVTDIGYGYTF
J: TRBJ1-6; size: NA; V: TRBV5-1; D: NA; DNA: TGCGCCAGCAGCTGGAATGTGAATTCACCCCTCCACTTT; CDR3: CASSWNVNSPLHF
J: TRBJ1-3; size: NA; V: TRBV6-5; D: NA; DNA: TGTGCCAGCAGTTACCTCGGGCGCGGAAACACCATATATTTT; CDR3: CASSYLGRGNTIYF
J: TRBJ1-1; size: NA; V: TRBV7-3; D: NA; DNA: TGTGCCAGCAGCAACCAGGGTGGAGTCACTGAAGCTTTCTTT; CDR3: CASSNQGGVTEAFF
J: TRBJ2-7; size: NA; V: TRBV5-1; D: NA; DNA: TGCGCCAGCAGCTCGGACCTCCGAGGAGAGCAGTACTTC; CDR3: CASSSDLRGEQYF
J: TRBJ2-3; size: NA; V: TRBV21-1; D: NA; DNA: TGTGCCAGCAGCAAAGGAGTAGGGGGCGGGGGACTAGCGACTAGCACAGATACGCAGTATTTT; CDR3: CASSKGVGGGGLATSTDTQYF
J: TRBJ2-1; size: once; V: TRBV24-1; D: NA; DNA: TGTGCCACCGCGGACAATAACAATGAGCAGTTCTTC; CDR3: CATADNNNEQFF
J: TRBJ1-1; size: NA; V: TRBV2; D: NA; DNA: TGTGCCAGCATAAATGGACGGATCTACACTGAAGCTTTCTTT; CDR3: CASINGRIYTEAFF
J: TRBJ2-2; size: NA; V: TRBV9; D: NA; DNA: TGTGCCAGCAGCGCGCCGCGCACCGGGCCTACCGGGGAGCTGTTTTTT; CDR3: CASSAPRTGPTGELFF
J: TRBJ2-7; size: NA; V: TRBV7-9; D: NA; DNA: TGTGCCAGCAGTTCCGGGACAAGGCCCTCTAGTGAGCAGTACTTC; CDR3: CASSSGTRPSSEQYF